This T cell receptor (beta chain) was sequenced during a study of blood T cell repertoires in COVID-19. Overall study: COVID-19 samples, acute and convalescent, were from the United States, Italy and Spain. T cells, B-cell-depleted T cells, or PBMCs provided the cDNA or gDNA that served as material.

Deletions cut 1 base from V and 6 bases from J, with 7 bases between. The CDR3 runs to 12 residues. The germline V gene encodes CDR1 SGHTA and CDR2 FQGNSA. Method: immunoSEQ multiplex PCR; TCRdb's copy keeps in-frame clones and lacks some. Found here are about 380,000 clones, 90% of them singletons; the top ten hold 6.5%. The clonotype originates from a man aged 18-30 years with active or convalescent COVID-19. The chain is built from TRBV7-2 and TRBJ2-7; D gene uncertain. Sequenced input: peripheral blood. Here the CDR3 DNA reads TGTGCCAGCAGCTTAGGCGCAATCGAGCAGTACTTC. It encodes CASSLGAIEQYF.